Listed below are T cell receptor beta chains from one sample, sequenced in a study of shared clonotypes between healthy human individuals. Produced via immunoSEQ multiplex PCR; TCRdb's table is partial and in-frame only. The sample records around 2.5 million clones, over 85% being singletons. Sequencing was carried out using naive CD4+ T cells from PBMCs. The receptor source for this set is a man aged 18 to 29 in good health. Some clones in this sample may be carry-over from other donors' samples. Each CDR3 is given with its conserved first and last residue. D genes are given only for firm matches. Clone size, where shown, is once, few, many, or a class for clones that have expanded.

d_call: -; clone_size: -; cdr3_length: 14; j_call: TRBJ2-1; v_call: TRBV5-6; cdr3_nt: TGTGCCAGCAGCCTCCGGGGGAACTACAATGAGCAGTTCTTC; cdr3_aa: CASSLRGNYNEQFF
d_call: -; clone_size: once; cdr3_length: 15; j_call: TRBJ2-7; v_call: TRBV5-1; cdr3_nt: TGCGCCAGCAGCCAAGGGCTAGCTAGCTCCTACGAGCAGTACTTC; cdr3_aa: CASSQGLASSYEQYF
d_call: TRBD1; clone_size: -; cdr3_length: 15; j_call: TRBJ1-3; v_call: TRBV11-3; cdr3_nt: TGTGCCAGCACCCGATCAGGGGGCACCGGAAACACCATATATTTT; cdr3_aa: CASTRSGGTGNTIYF
d_call: -; clone_size: -; cdr3_length: 14; j_call: TRBJ1-5; v_call: TRBV28; cdr3_nt: TGTGCCAGCAGCAGGAGGAGGGTAACGGAGCCCCAGCATTTT; cdr3_aa: CASSRRRVTEPQHF
d_call: TRBD2; clone_size: -; cdr3_length: 17; j_call: TRBJ2-2; v_call: TRBV5-1; cdr3_nt: TGCGCCAGCAGCCCACAGCCGGCTAGCGGGATTACCGGGGAGCTGTTTTTT; cdr3_aa: CASSPQPASGITGELFF
d_call: -; clone_size: -; cdr3_length: 13; j_call: TRBJ1-1; v_call: TRBV5-1; cdr3_nt: TGCGCCAGCCGTAGACCGTCGACTTCTGAAGCTTTCTTT; cdr3_aa: CASRRPSTSEAFF
d_call: TRBD1; clone_size: -; cdr3_length: 15; j_call: TRBJ2-4; v_call: TRBV18; cdr3_nt: TGTGCCAGCTCACCCACACTGACAGGGGGAAACATTCAGTACTTC; cdr3_aa: CASSPTLTGGNIQYF
d_call: -; clone_size: -; cdr3_length: 14; j_call: TRBJ2-7; v_call: TRBV5-1; cdr3_nt: TGCGCCAGCAGCTTACAGGGTGAGCCCTACGAGCAGTACTTC; cdr3_aa: CASSLQGEPYEQYF
d_call: TRBD2; clone_size: -; cdr3_length: 14; j_call: TRBJ2-5; v_call: TRBV28; cdr3_nt: TGTGCCAGCAGCCCCGTCGGGGGGAAAGAGACCCAGTACTTC; cdr3_aa: CASSPVGGKETQYF
d_call: -; clone_size: -; cdr3_length: 15; j_call: TRBJ1-1; v_call: TRBV10-3; cdr3_nt: TGTGCCATCAGTGAGTCGCCAGGGTTGGACACTGAAGCTTTCTTT; cdr3_aa: CAISESPGLDTEAFF
d_call: -; clone_size: -; cdr3_length: 13; j_call: TRBJ2-7; v_call: TRBV11-2; cdr3_nt: TGTGCCAGCAGCTTAGTAGGGCCCTACGAGCAGTACTTC; cdr3_aa: CASSLVGPYEQYF
d_call: -; clone_size: few; cdr3_length: 11; j_call: TRBJ1-5; v_call: TRBV30; cdr3_nt: TGTGCCTGGAGTATCGGACAGCCCCAGCATTTT; cdr3_aa: CAWSIGQPQHF
d_call: -; clone_size: once; cdr3_length: 13; j_call: TRBJ2-2; v_call: TRBV5-6; cdr3_nt: TGTGCCAGCAACTCAGGGGCCACCGGGGAGCTGTTTTTT; cdr3_aa: CASNSGATGELFF
d_call: TRBD1; clone_size: -; cdr3_length: 13; j_call: TRBJ1-1; v_call: TRBV7-8; cdr3_nt: TGTGCCAGCAGCTTATTAACAGGGGGTGAAGCTTTCTTT; cdr3_aa: CASSLLTGGEAFF
d_call: -; clone_size: few; cdr3_length: 12; j_call: TRBJ1-1; v_call: TRBV30; cdr3_nt: TGTGCCTGCGGGGAGCCGTACACTGAAGCTTTCTTT; cdr3_aa: CACGEPYTEAFF
d_call: -; clone_size: -; cdr3_length: 18; j_call: TRBJ1-3; v_call: TRBV5-5; cdr3_nt: TGTGCCAGCAGCTTGGATGGTATTGGGGCAGGTACTGGAAACACCATATATTTT; cdr3_aa: CASSLDGIGAGTGNTIYF
d_call: -; clone_size: -; cdr3_length: 14; j_call: TRBJ2-5; v_call: TRBV19; cdr3_nt: TGTGCCAGTAGTACGAACCTAGCACAAGAGACCCAGTACTTC; cdr3_aa: CASSTNLAQETQYF
d_call: -; clone_size: -; cdr3_length: 13; j_call: TRBJ2-1; v_call: TRBV5-4; cdr3_nt: TGTGCCAGCAGCAGGGGCGGGGACAATGAGCAGTTCTTC; cdr3_aa: CASSRGGDNEQFF
d_call: -; clone_size: -; cdr3_length: 13; j_call: TRBJ1-5; v_call: TRBV7-2; cdr3_nt: TGTGCCAGCAGCGAAAGCCAGGTCCAGCCCCAGCATTTT; cdr3_aa: CASSESQVQPQHF
d_call: -; clone_size: once; cdr3_length: 15; j_call: TRBJ2-7; v_call: TRBV5-1; cdr3_nt: TGCGCCAGCAGCTTGTTAGCTAGCGCCGCGGGTGAGCAGTACTTC; cdr3_aa: CASSLLASAAGEQYF
d_call: TRBD2; clone_size: once; cdr3_length: 16; j_call: TRBJ2-1; v_call: TRBV19; cdr3_nt: TGTGCCAGTAGCCGCCGGACTAGCGCCTTCCCCAATGAGCAGTTCTTC; cdr3_aa: CASSRRTSAFPNEQFF
d_call: -; clone_size: -; cdr3_length: 17; j_call: TRBJ2-4; v_call: TRBV7-2; cdr3_nt: TGTGCCAGCAGCGCCCGAAGTATACAGCGGGCCAAAAACATTCAGTACTTC; cdr3_aa: CASSARSIQRAKNIQYF
d_call: -; clone_size: once; cdr3_length: 17; j_call: TRBJ2-3; v_call: TRBV6-1; cdr3_nt: TGTGCCAGCAGTGCTATCCCCGACAGGACAGCCACAGATACGCAGTATTTT; cdr3_aa: CASSAIPDRTATDTQYF
d_call: -; clone_size: once; cdr3_length: 16; j_call: TRBJ2-1; v_call: TRBV6-6; cdr3_nt: TGTGCCAGCAACGGGTTCGGGCAGGGCAAGAGCAATGAGCAGTTCTTC; cdr3_aa: CASNGFGQGKSNEQFF
d_call: TRBD2; clone_size: -; cdr3_length: 18; j_call: TRBJ2-2; v_call: TRBV9; cdr3_nt: TGTGCCAGCAGCGTAGCGTCCGGGACTAGCGTTGTCACCGGGGAGCTGTTTTTT; cdr3_aa: CASSVASGTSVVTGELFF
d_call: -; clone_size: -; cdr3_length: 13; j_call: TRBJ2-3; v_call: TRBV6-5; cdr3_nt: TGTGCCAGCAGGTCCCAAGGGGCAGATACGCAGTATTTT; cdr3_aa: CASRSQGADTQYF
d_call: -; clone_size: -; cdr3_length: 16; j_call: TRBJ2-1; v_call: TRBV15; cdr3_nt: TGTGCCACCAGCAGAGATCGCCAGGGAGAGAATGATGAGCAGTTCTTC; cdr3_aa: CATSRDRQGENDEQFF
d_call: TRBD2; clone_size: few; cdr3_length: 15; j_call: TRBJ2-2; v_call: TRBV7-2; cdr3_nt: TGTGCCAGCAGCCGGGTAGCGGGAGAGGGTGGGGAGCTGTTTTTT; cdr3_aa: CASSRVAGEGGELFF
d_call: TRBD2; clone_size: -; cdr3_length: 16; j_call: TRBJ2-3; v_call: TRBV27; cdr3_nt: TGTGCCAGCAGTCTAACCGGGACTAGCGGGGTGGATACGCAGTATTTT; cdr3_aa: CASSLTGTSGVDTQYF
d_call: -; clone_size: -; cdr3_length: 15; j_call: TRBJ2-2; v_call: TRBV7-8; cdr3_nt: TGTGCCAGCAGCTTAGACCCCCGGGGCACCGGGGAGCTGTTTTTT; cdr3_aa: CASSLDPRGTGELFF
d_call: -; clone_size: -; cdr3_length: 16; j_call: TRBJ2-5; v_call: TRBV5-1; cdr3_nt: TGCGCCAGCAGAACCCGACCCAGATCTTACCAAGAGACCCAGTACTTC; cdr3_aa: CASRTRPRSYQETQYF
d_call: TRBD1; clone_size: -; cdr3_length: 14; j_call: TRBJ2-1; v_call: TRBV6-6; cdr3_nt: TGTGCCAGCCTGTCCACAGGGGTTAACAATGAGCAGTTCTTC; cdr3_aa: CASLSTGVNNEQFF
d_call: -; clone_size: -; cdr3_length: 14; j_call: TRBJ2-7; v_call: TRBV2; cdr3_nt: TGTGCCAGCAGTGAAAGGACTAACTCCTACGAGCAGTACTTC; cdr3_aa: CASSERTNSYEQYF
d_call: -; clone_size: -; cdr3_length: 12; j_call: TRBJ1-1; v_call: TRBV10-2; cdr3_nt: TGCGCCCCCGAGCAGGGTCCGTCCTGGGCTTTCTTT; cdr3_aa: CAPEQGPSWAFF
d_call: -; clone_size: -; cdr3_length: 16; j_call: TRBJ1-1; v_call: TRBV7-8; cdr3_nt: TGTGCCAGCAGCTTAGCGCATCCGGTAATGAACACTGAAGCTTTCTTT; cdr3_aa: CASSLAHPVMNTEAFF
d_call: TRBD2; clone_size: -; cdr3_length: 16; j_call: TRBJ2-7; v_call: TRBV28; cdr3_nt: TGTGCCAGCAGCCTGACCAGCGGGAGACCCTATTACGAGCAGTACTTC; cdr3_aa: CASSLTSGRPYYEQYF
d_call: -; clone_size: -; cdr3_length: 15; j_call: TRBJ1-1; v_call: TRBV18; cdr3_nt: TGTGCCAGCTCATCTGCCATTGGGAGAGGTACTGAAGCTTTCTTT; cdr3_aa: CASSSAIGRGTEAFF
d_call: -; clone_size: -; cdr3_length: 17; j_call: TRBJ1-4; v_call: TRBV4-3; cdr3_nt: TGCGCCAGCAGCCAAGATAAGGGGCCAAGGACTAATGAAAAACTGTTTTTT; cdr3_aa: CASSQDKGPRTNEKLFF
d_call: -; clone_size: -; cdr3_length: 15; j_call: TRBJ2-1; v_call: TRBV7-3; cdr3_nt: TGTGCCAGCAGCTTAACGACTAGTACCTACGTTGAGCAGTTCTTC; cdr3_aa: CASSLTTSTYVEQFF
d_call: TRBD1; clone_size: -; cdr3_length: 15; j_call: TRBJ1-4; v_call: TRBV7-7; cdr3_nt: TGTGCCAGCAGCGAGAGGACAGGGCCTAATGAAAAACTGTTTTTT; cdr3_aa: CASSERTGPNEKLFF
d_call: -; clone_size: -; cdr3_length: 13; j_call: TRBJ2-1; v_call: TRBV6-6; cdr3_nt: TGTGCCAGCAGGAACAGGGTTATCAATGAGCAGTTCTTC; cdr3_aa: CASRNRVINEQFF
d_call: -; clone_size: -; cdr3_length: 15; j_call: TRBJ2-7; v_call: TRBV15; cdr3_nt: TGTGCCACCAGCAGAGGAGGGGGGCCCACCTACGAGCAGTACTTC; cdr3_aa: CATSRGGGPTYEQYF
d_call: -; clone_size: -; cdr3_length: 16; j_call: TRBJ2-3; v_call: TRBV5-1; cdr3_nt: TGCGCCAGCAGCCCAAGTAGAGCGGGTTTCCCAGATACGCAGTATTTT; cdr3_aa: CASSPSRAGFPDTQYF
d_call: TRBD1; clone_size: -; cdr3_length: 15; j_call: TRBJ1-4; v_call: TRBV6-5; cdr3_nt: TGTGCCAGCAGCCAAATGACAGGGGATAGGGAAAAACTGTTTTTT; cdr3_aa: CASSQMTGDREKLFF
d_call: -; clone_size: -; cdr3_length: 14; j_call: TRBJ2-4; v_call: TRBV5-5; cdr3_nt: TGTGCCAGCAAACAAAGTTCGGCCAAAAACATTCAGTACTTC; cdr3_aa: CASKQSSAKNIQYF
d_call: TRBD1; clone_size: -; cdr3_length: 14; j_call: TRBJ1-1; v_call: TRBV7-9; cdr3_nt: TGTGCCAGCAGCGATGTACAGGGGATTGCTGAAGCTTTCTTT; cdr3_aa: CASSDVQGIAEAFF
d_call: TRBD1; clone_size: -; cdr3_length: 16; j_call: TRBJ1-1; v_call: TRBV28; cdr3_nt: TGTGCCAGCTTAGGGGACAGGTGGATCGAACACACTGAAGCTTTCTTT; cdr3_aa: CASLGDRWIEHTEAFF
d_call: TRBD1; clone_size: -; cdr3_length: 15; j_call: TRBJ1-2; v_call: TRBV7-2; cdr3_nt: TGTGCCAGCAGCTTAGCAGGAAGACAGGGGGTTGGCTACACCTTC; cdr3_aa: CASSLAGRQGVGYTF